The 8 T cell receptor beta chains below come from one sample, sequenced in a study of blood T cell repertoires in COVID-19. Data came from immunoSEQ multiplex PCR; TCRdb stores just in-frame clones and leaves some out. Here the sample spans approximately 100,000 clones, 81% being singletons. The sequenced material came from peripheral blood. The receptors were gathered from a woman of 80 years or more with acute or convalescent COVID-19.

In DNA form, the CDR3 reads TGTGCCAGCAGTTTCGGGGATTCACCCCTCCACTTT. Translation gives CASSFGDSPLHF. The chain links TRBV6-5 to TRBJ1-6; D is undetermined. This CDR3 has 12 amino acids. Trimming pared 4 bases from V and 8 bases from J, leaving 6 bases between. Germline V lookup: CDR1 MNHEY, CDR2 SVGAGI.

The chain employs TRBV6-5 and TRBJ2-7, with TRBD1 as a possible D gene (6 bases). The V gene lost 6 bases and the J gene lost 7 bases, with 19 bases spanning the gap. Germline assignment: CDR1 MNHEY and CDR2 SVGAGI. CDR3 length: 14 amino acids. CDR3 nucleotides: TGTGCCAGCAGCCCGACAGGTTGGGGCGGGGAGCAGTACGTC. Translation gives CASSPTGWGGEQYV.

The CDR3, as DNA: TGTGCCAGCAGCGAGGACAGCACCGGGGAGCTGTTTTTT. This codes for CASSEDSTGELFF. The chain is built from TRBV2 and TRBJ2-2; the D gene is possibly TRBD1 (6 bases). The V end lost 6 bases, the J end lost 4 bases, and 9 bases lay between the germline ends. The CDR3 loop spans 13 amino acids. Germline V gene sequence: CDR1 SNHLY, CDR2 FYNNEI.

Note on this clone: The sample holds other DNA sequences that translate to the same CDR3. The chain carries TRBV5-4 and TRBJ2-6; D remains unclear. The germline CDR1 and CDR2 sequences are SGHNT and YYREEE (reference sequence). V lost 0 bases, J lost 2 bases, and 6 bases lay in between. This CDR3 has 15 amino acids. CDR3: CASSLGAPGANVLTF. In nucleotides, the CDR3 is TGTGCCAGCAGCTTGGGTGCGCCTGGGGCCAACGTCCTGACTTTC.

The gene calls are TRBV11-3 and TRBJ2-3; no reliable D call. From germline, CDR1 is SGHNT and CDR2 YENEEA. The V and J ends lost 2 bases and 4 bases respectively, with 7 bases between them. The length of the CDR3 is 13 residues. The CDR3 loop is CASSLSRSDTQYF. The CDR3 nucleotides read TGTGCCAGCAGCTTATCGCGCTCAGATACGCAGTATTTT. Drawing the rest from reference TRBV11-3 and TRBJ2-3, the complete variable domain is EAGVVQSPRYKIIEKKQPVAFWCNPISGHNTLYWYLQNLGQGPELLIRYENEEAVDDSQLPKDRFSAERLKGVDSTLKIQPAELGDSAVYLCASSLSRSDTQYFGPGTRLTVL.

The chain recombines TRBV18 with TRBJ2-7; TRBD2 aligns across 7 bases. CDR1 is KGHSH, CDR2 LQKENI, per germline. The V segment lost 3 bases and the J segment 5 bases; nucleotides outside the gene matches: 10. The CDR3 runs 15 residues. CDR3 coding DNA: TGTGCCAGCTCACCTAGTCCGGGGGGTAACCACGAGCAGTACGTC. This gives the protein CASSPSPGGNHEQYV.

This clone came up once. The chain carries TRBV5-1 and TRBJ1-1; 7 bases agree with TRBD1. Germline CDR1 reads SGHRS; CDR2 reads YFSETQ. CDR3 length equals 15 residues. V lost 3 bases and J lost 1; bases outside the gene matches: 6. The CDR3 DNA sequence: TGCGCCAGCAGCTCAACGACAGGGACGAACACTGAAGCTTTCTTT. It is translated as CASSSTTGTNTEAFF.

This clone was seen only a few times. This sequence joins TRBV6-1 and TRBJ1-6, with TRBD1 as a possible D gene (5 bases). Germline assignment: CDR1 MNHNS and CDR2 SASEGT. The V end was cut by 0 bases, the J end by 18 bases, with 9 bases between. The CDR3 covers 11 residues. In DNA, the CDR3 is TGTGCCAGCAGTGAAGCTAAGGGGTCCCACTTT. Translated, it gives CASSEAKGSHF.